The rows below give T cell receptor beta chains drawn from one sample of a study of T cell responses to AZD1222 COVID-19 vaccine. Only in-frame clones appear in the TCRdb table, and some are missing; sequencing was by immunoSEQ multiplex PCR. Of around 130,000 clones listed, about 89% were seen once; the top ten hold 9.5%. Sequenced material: peripheral blood, taken 28 days after the second AZD1222 dose. Every receptor here comes from an adult who received the AZD1222 COVID-19 vaccine. Each CDR3 is given with its conserved first and last residue. Fields, in order: CDR3 DNA, CDR3 protein, V gene, clone size, D gene, J gene, CDR3 length. A D gene is named only where the DNA matches it firmly. Clone sizes are given selectively: once, few, many, or a class where the clone is expanded.

CDR3 DNA: TGCGCCAGCTCTTTAAACAGGGGGTCCGGGGAGCTGTTTTTT
CDR3 protein: CASSLNRGSGELFF
V gene: TRBV5-1
clone size: .
D gene: TRBD1
J gene: TRBJ2-2
CDR3 length: 14

CDR3 DNA: TGTGCCAGCAGTCCCTCCCCTACAGGGAGCTATGGCTACACCTTC
CDR3 protein: CASSPSPTGSYGYTF
V gene: TRBV27
clone size: .
D gene: .
J gene: TRBJ1-2
CDR3 length: 15

CDR3 DNA: TGTGCCAGCAGTTACAGGGGGATAAATCAGCCCCAGCATTTT
CDR3 protein: CASSYRGINQPQHF
V gene: TRBV27
clone size: .
D gene: TRBD1
J gene: TRBJ1-5
CDR3 length: 14

CDR3 DNA: TGTGCCAGCAGCTTGGCCATGGATACGCAGTATTTT
CDR3 protein: CASSLAMDTQYF
V gene: TRBV5-8
clone size: .
D gene: .
J gene: TRBJ2-3
CDR3 length: 12

CDR3 DNA: TGTGCCAGCAGCGTAGGGGCAGATCCTAACTATGGCTACACCTTC
CDR3 protein: CASSVGADPNYGYTF
V gene: TRBV9
clone size: .
D gene: .
J gene: TRBJ1-2
CDR3 length: 15

CDR3 DNA: TGTGCCTGGAGTGCTGCGATTCATCAGCCCCAGCATTTT
CDR3 protein: CAWSAAIHQPQHF
V gene: TRBV30
clone size: .
D gene: .
J gene: TRBJ1-5
CDR3 length: 13

CDR3 DNA: TGTGCCAGCAGCCAACCGGGGAGGGGTACTGAAGCTTTCTTT
CDR3 protein: CASSQPGRGTEAFF
V gene: TRBV3-1/TRBV3-2
clone size: .
D gene: .
J gene: TRBJ1-1
CDR3 length: 14

CDR3 DNA: TGTGCCAGCAGTTACCGAAGGAATCAGCCCCAGCATTTT
CDR3 protein: CASSYRRNQPQHF
V gene: TRBV6-5
clone size: .
D gene: .
J gene: TRBJ1-5
CDR3 length: 13

CDR3 DNA: TGTGCCAGCAGCTTAAGAGGGGGCGGGAGAGAGACCCAGTACTTC
CDR3 protein: CASSLRGGGRETQYF
V gene: TRBV7-9
clone size: .
D gene: .
J gene: TRBJ2-5
CDR3 length: 15

CDR3 DNA: TGTGCCAGCAGTGAAGGACTAGCGGGAGTTCGGCAGTTCTTC
CDR3 protein: CASSEGLAGVRQFF
V gene: TRBV6-1
clone size: .
D gene: TRBD2
J gene: TRBJ2-1
CDR3 length: 14

CDR3 DNA: TGTGCCAGCAGCTTAGAGGGACAGCCGACGCGCGAGCAGTACTTC
CDR3 protein: CASSLEGQPTREQYF
V gene: TRBV7-8
clone size: .
D gene: TRBD1
J gene: TRBJ2-7
CDR3 length: 15

CDR3 DNA: TGTGCCAGCAGCGGTACTACTCCGGGACGGATCTATGGCTACACCTTC
CDR3 protein: CASSGTTPGRIYGYTF
V gene: TRBV3-1/TRBV3-2
clone size: few
D gene: .
J gene: TRBJ1-2
CDR3 length: 16

CDR3 DNA: TGTGCCAGCACCCTGGCGTGGCAGGGGGCTTTCTTT
CDR3 protein: CASTLAWQGAFF
V gene: TRBV11-2
clone size: .
D gene: .
J gene: TRBJ1-1
CDR3 length: 12

CDR3 DNA: TGTGCCAGCAGCTTACAGGGCGCGAGGGGCTACACCTTC
CDR3 protein: CASSLQGARGYTF
V gene: TRBV12-3/TRBV12-4
clone size: .
D gene: .
J gene: TRBJ1-2
CDR3 length: 13

CDR3 DNA: TGTGCCAGCAGCTCCATCGGGATTGGGGGTAATGAGCAGTTCTTC
CDR3 protein: CASSSIGIGGNEQFF
V gene: TRBV11-2
clone size: medium-sized
D gene: .
J gene: TRBJ2-1
CDR3 length: 15

CDR3 DNA: TGTGCCAGCTCACCAGCTGTGACAGGGGGGTATAGCAATCAGCCCCAGCATTTT
CDR3 protein: CASSPAVTGGYSNQPQHF
V gene: TRBV18
clone size: .
D gene: TRBD1
J gene: TRBJ1-5
CDR3 length: 18

CDR3 DNA: TGTGCCAGCAACGATCTCGCAGGGCCAATCGGAGGACAGTACTTC
CDR3 protein: CASNDLAGPIGGQYF
V gene: TRBV11-2
clone size: .
D gene: .
J gene: TRBJ2-7
CDR3 length: 15

CDR3 DNA: TGTGCCTGGAGTGCACCCGGCCCCCTGAGGGAAAAACTGTTTTTT
CDR3 protein: CAWSAPGPLREKLFF
V gene: TRBV30
clone size: .
D gene: .
J gene: TRBJ1-4
CDR3 length: 15

CDR3 DNA: TGTGCCAGCAGTCTAATCGTCTCAGGACGGAGAAATTCACCCCTCCACTTT
CDR3 protein: CASSLIVSGRRNSPLHF
V gene: TRBV27
clone size: .
D gene: .
J gene: TRBJ1-6
CDR3 length: 17

CDR3 DNA: TGTGCCAGCAGTGAAATTGCCAGAGGGAGAAGAAGGAACACTGAAGCTTTCTTT
CDR3 protein: CASSEIARGRRRNTEAFF
V gene: TRBV6-1
clone size: .
D gene: .
J gene: TRBJ1-1
CDR3 length: 18

CDR3 DNA: TGTGCCAGCAGTAAACCGGGACTAAGCACAGATACGCAGTATTTT
CDR3 protein: CASSKPGLSTDTQYF
V gene: TRBV7-9
clone size: .
D gene: TRBD2
J gene: TRBJ2-3
CDR3 length: 15

CDR3 DNA: TGCAGCGTTGACAAACAGGGGACCGGCTACACCTTC
CDR3 protein: CSVDKQGTGYTF
V gene: TRBV29-1
clone size: .
D gene: TRBD1
J gene: TRBJ1-2
CDR3 length: 12

CDR3 DNA: TGTGCCAGCAGCTTGGGAGTAGGGGGTGGGCACCAAGAGACCCAGTACTTC
CDR3 protein: CASSLGVGGGHQETQYF
V gene: TRBV5-4
clone size: .
D gene: .
J gene: TRBJ2-5
CDR3 length: 17

CDR3 DNA: TGTGCCAGCAGCTCGCAGATTGAAGCTTTCTTT
CDR3 protein: CASSSQIEAFF
V gene: TRBV7-2
clone size: .
D gene: .
J gene: TRBJ1-1
CDR3 length: 11

CDR3 DNA: TGTGCCAGCAGTGAGTTAGGCTTCTCGGGGGAAAAACTGTTTTTT
CDR3 protein: CASSELGFSGEKLFF
V gene: TRBV2
clone size: .
D gene: .
J gene: TRBJ1-4
CDR3 length: 15

CDR3 DNA: TGTGCCATCAGTGAGTCGATGAGGAACACTGAAGCTTTCTTT
CDR3 protein: CAISESMRNTEAFF
V gene: TRBV10-3
clone size: few
D gene: .
J gene: TRBJ1-1
CDR3 length: 14

CDR3 DNA: TGTGCCAGTACCCCGACAGCCTACAATGAGCAGTTCTTC
CDR3 protein: CASTPTAYNEQFF
V gene: TRBV19
clone size: .
D gene: .
J gene: TRBJ2-1
CDR3 length: 13

CDR3 DNA: TGTGCCAGCTCACCCTTGGACAGTATGGACACTGAAGCTTTCTTT
CDR3 protein: CASSPLDSMDTEAFF
V gene: TRBV18
clone size: .
D gene: .
J gene: TRBJ1-1
CDR3 length: 15

CDR3 DNA: TGTGCCAGCAGTTTATCTGGGGGCGAAGGATGGAACACTGAAGCTTTCTTT
CDR3 protein: CASSLSGGEGWNTEAFF
V gene: TRBV27
clone size: .
D gene: .
J gene: TRBJ1-1
CDR3 length: 17

CDR3 DNA: TGTGCCAGCTCACCACCACGGGACAGGGACGAGCAGTACTTC
CDR3 protein: CASSPPRDRDEQYF
V gene: TRBV18
clone size: once
D gene: TRBD1
J gene: TRBJ2-7
CDR3 length: 14

CDR3 DNA: TGTGCCAGCAGCTTATGGGTAAACACCGGGGAGCTGTTTTTT
CDR3 protein: CASSLWVNTGELFF
V gene: TRBV7-2
clone size: .
D gene: .
J gene: TRBJ2-2
CDR3 length: 14

CDR3 DNA: TGTGCCAGCTCACCACCGTCCCTGGGGGCGGGACTAGGGTTCTTC
CDR3 protein: CASSPPSLGAGLGFF
V gene: TRBV18
clone size: .
D gene: TRBD2
J gene: TRBJ2-1
CDR3 length: 15

CDR3 DNA: TGCGCCAGCCATCGGGGGGCCCACGAGCAGTACTTC
CDR3 protein: CASHRGAHEQYF
V gene: TRBV10-2
clone size: .
D gene: .
J gene: TRBJ2-7
CDR3 length: 12

CDR3 DNA: TGTGCCAGCCGGGACAGGGGGTACACTGAAGCTTTCTTT
CDR3 protein: CASRDRGYTEAFF
V gene: TRBV6-5
clone size: medium-sized
D gene: TRBD1
J gene: TRBJ1-1
CDR3 length: 13

CDR3 DNA: TGCGCCAGCAGCTCCGGGACAGACGTATACACTGAAGCTTTCTTT
CDR3 protein: CASSSGTDVYTEAFF
V gene: TRBV5-1
clone size: .
D gene: TRBD1
J gene: TRBJ1-1
CDR3 length: 15

CDR3 DNA: TGTGCCAGCAGCTTAGATCAGGGAGGGACTGCGGGCTACAATGAGCAGTTCTTC
CDR3 protein: CASSLDQGGTAGYNEQFF
V gene: TRBV11-3
clone size: few
D gene: TRBD2
J gene: TRBJ2-1
CDR3 length: 18

CDR3 DNA: TGTGCCAGCAGCCTGAGGGGAGATGGCTACACCTTC
CDR3 protein: CASSLRGDGYTF
V gene: TRBV7-9
clone size: .
D gene: .
J gene: TRBJ1-2
CDR3 length: 12

CDR3 DNA: TGTGCCAGCAGTTCTCAGGGGACCTATGGCTACACCTTC
CDR3 protein: CASSSQGTYGYTF
V gene: TRBV7-2
clone size: .
D gene: .
J gene: TRBJ1-2
CDR3 length: 13

CDR3 DNA: TGTGCCAGCAGTGAAGGATGGATGGCCTACGAGCAGTACTTC
CDR3 protein: CASSEGWMAYEQYF
V gene: TRBV2
clone size: .
D gene: .
J gene: TRBJ2-7
CDR3 length: 14

CDR3 DNA: TGTGCCAGCAGCCCAGGGGACAGGGGGGCCACTGAAGCTTTCTTT
CDR3 protein: CASSPGDRGATEAFF
V gene: TRBV3-1/TRBV3-2
clone size: .
D gene: TRBD1
J gene: TRBJ1-1
CDR3 length: 15

CDR3 DNA: TGTGCCTGGAGTGTACTACAGTACACTGAAGCTTTCTTT
CDR3 protein: CAWSVLQYTEAFF
V gene: TRBV30
clone size: .
D gene: .
J gene: TRBJ1-1
CDR3 length: 13

CDR3 DNA: TGTGCCAGTAGTATAGGCACAGGTCCTAGCACAGATACGCAGTATTTT
CDR3 protein: CASSIGTGPSTDTQYF
V gene: TRBV19
clone size: .
D gene: .
J gene: TRBJ2-3
CDR3 length: 16

CDR3 DNA: TGTGCCAGTAGCCGCGTACCGGTGAGGTCCGGAAACACCATATATTTT
CDR3 protein: CASSRVPVRSGNTIYF
V gene: TRBV19
clone size: .
D gene: .
J gene: TRBJ1-3
CDR3 length: 16

CDR3 DNA: TGCGCCAGCAGCTTACAGGGGGCTGACACTGAAGCTTTCTTT
CDR3 protein: CASSLQGADTEAFF
V gene: TRBV5-1
clone size: .
D gene: TRBD1
J gene: TRBJ1-1
CDR3 length: 14

CDR3 DNA: TGTGCCAGCAGCGTAGGGCTAGCGGGGGTCGGGGATACGCAGTATTTT
CDR3 protein: CASSVGLAGVGDTQYF
V gene: TRBV9
clone size: .
D gene: TRBD2
J gene: TRBJ2-3
CDR3 length: 16

CDR3 DNA: TGTGCCAGCAGCTCCTGTCCCGGGACAGGACCAATTAACTATGGCTACACCTTC
CDR3 protein: CASSSCPGTGPINYGYTF
V gene: TRBV7-3
clone size: .
D gene: TRBD1
J gene: TRBJ1-2
CDR3 length: 18

CDR3 DNA: TGCAGCGTTGCCACTGGTGACAGTCCTCCTTTC
CDR3 protein: CSVATGDSPPF
V gene: TRBV29-1
clone size: .
D gene: .
J gene: TRBJ2-3
CDR3 length: 11

CDR3 DNA: TGCGCCAGCAGCTTAGGGGCGCAAACAGGGGCCTACGAGCAGTACTTC
CDR3 protein: CASSLGAQTGAYEQYF
V gene: TRBV5-1
clone size: .
D gene: TRBD1
J gene: TRBJ2-7
CDR3 length: 16

CDR3 DNA: TGTGCCAGCAGCTATGGGGGACAGGGTAGCAACTATGGCTACACCTTC
CDR3 protein: CASSYGGQGSNYGYTF
V gene: TRBV5-6
clone size: .
D gene: TRBD1
J gene: TRBJ1-2
CDR3 length: 16

CDR3 DNA: TGTGCCAGCAGTTACTCGTTTGGGAGGGGGACTGAAGCTTTCTTT
CDR3 protein: CASSYSFGRGTEAFF
V gene: TRBV6-6
clone size: .
D gene: .
J gene: TRBJ1-1
CDR3 length: 15

CDR3 DNA: TGTGCCTGGAGTGTAGGAGGTACAAACAATCAGCCCCAGCATTTT
CDR3 protein: CAWSVGGTNNQPQHF
V gene: TRBV30
clone size: .
D gene: .
J gene: TRBJ1-5
CDR3 length: 15

CDR3 DNA: TGTGCCAGCAGCTTAGTTATAGTGTGGCACACAGATACGCAGTATTTT
CDR3 protein: CASSLVIVWHTDTQYF
V gene: TRBV13
clone size: .
D gene: .
J gene: TRBJ2-3
CDR3 length: 16

CDR3 DNA: TGTGCCAGCAGCTCCCTAGGGGCAGATACGCAGTATTTT
CDR3 protein: CASSSLGADTQYF
V gene: TRBV3-1/TRBV3-2
clone size: .
D gene: .
J gene: TRBJ2-3
CDR3 length: 13